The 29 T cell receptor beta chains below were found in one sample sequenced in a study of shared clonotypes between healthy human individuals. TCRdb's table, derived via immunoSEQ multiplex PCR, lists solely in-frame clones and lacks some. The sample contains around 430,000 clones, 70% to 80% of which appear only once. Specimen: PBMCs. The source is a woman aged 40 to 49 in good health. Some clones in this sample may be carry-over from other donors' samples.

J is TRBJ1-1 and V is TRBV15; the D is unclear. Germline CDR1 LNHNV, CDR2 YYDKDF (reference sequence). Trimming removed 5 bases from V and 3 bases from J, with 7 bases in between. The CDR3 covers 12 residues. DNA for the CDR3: TGTGCCACCAGCTATTGGTACACTGAAGCTTTCTTT. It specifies CATSYWYTEAFF.

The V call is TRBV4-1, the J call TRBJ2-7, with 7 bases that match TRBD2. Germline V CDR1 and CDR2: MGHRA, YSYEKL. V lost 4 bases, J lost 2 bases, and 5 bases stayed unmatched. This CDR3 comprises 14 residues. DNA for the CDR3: TGCGCCAGCAGCCGGGGGGGTGCGACCTACGAGCAGTACTTC. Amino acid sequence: CASSRGGATYEQYF.

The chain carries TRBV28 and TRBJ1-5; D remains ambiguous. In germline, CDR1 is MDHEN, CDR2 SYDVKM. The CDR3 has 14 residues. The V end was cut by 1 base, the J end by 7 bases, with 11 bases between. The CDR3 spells CASSLSVGRQPQHF. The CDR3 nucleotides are TGTGCCAGCAGTTTATCCGTCGGGCGCCAGCCCCAGCATTTT.

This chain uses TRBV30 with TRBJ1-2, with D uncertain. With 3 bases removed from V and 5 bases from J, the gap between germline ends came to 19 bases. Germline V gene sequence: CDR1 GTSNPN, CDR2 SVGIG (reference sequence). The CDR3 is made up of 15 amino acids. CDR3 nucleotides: TGTGCCTGGAGCCTTCAGACTCCGGTCGGTTATGGCTACACCTTC. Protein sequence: CAWSLQTPVGYGYTF.

Here the CDR3 DNA reads TGCAGCGTTGGAAAAATGGTGAGGGACAGGGTACACTCCTACGAGCAGTACTTC. This translates into CSVGKMVRDRVHSYEQYF. This rearrangement joins TRBV29-1 to TRBJ2-7; 9 positions match TRBD1. The germline gives CDR1 SQVTM, CDR2 ANQGSEA. V shed 4 bases and J 0 bases; nucleotides not matched to a gene: 16. The CDR3 has 18 amino acids.

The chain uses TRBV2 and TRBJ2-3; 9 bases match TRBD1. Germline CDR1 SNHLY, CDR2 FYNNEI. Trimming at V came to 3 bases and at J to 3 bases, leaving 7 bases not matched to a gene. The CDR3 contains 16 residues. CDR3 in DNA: TGTGCCAGCAGTGAGGGGACAGGGAGGGTAACAGATACGCAGTATTTT. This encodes CASSEGTGRVTDTQYF.

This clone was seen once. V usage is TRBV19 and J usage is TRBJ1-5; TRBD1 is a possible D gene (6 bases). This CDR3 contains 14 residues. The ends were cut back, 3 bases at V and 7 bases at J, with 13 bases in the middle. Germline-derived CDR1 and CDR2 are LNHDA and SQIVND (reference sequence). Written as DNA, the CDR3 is TGTGCCAGTAGTATCAGGGGTGGGGACCAGCCCCAGCATTTT. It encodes CASSIRGGDQPQHF.

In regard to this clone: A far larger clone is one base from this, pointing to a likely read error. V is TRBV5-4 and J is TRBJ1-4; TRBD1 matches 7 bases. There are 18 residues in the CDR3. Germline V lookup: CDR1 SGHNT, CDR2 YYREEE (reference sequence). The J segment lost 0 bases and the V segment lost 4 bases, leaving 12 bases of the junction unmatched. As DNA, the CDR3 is TGTGCCAGCAGCGCAGAGACAGGGCATTTTGCAACTAATGAAAAACTGTTTTTT. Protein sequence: CASSAETGHFATNEKLFF.

The CDR3 DNA reads as TGTGCCAGCAGTGGCGGGACCCAGTACTTC. This translates into CASSGGTQYF. The chain couples TRBV25-1 to TRBJ2-5; no reliable D call. Germline V gene data show CDR1 as MGHDK and CDR2 as SYGVNS. V lost 4 bases and J lost 7, with 4 bases in between. CDR3 size: 10 residues. Filled out from reference TRBV25-1 and TRBJ2-5, the complete variable domain reads EADIYQTPRYLVIGTGKKITLECSQTMGHDKMYWYQQDPGMELHLIHYSYGVNSTEKGDLSSESTVSRIRTEHFPLTLESARPSHTSQYLCASSGGTQYFGPGTRLLVL.

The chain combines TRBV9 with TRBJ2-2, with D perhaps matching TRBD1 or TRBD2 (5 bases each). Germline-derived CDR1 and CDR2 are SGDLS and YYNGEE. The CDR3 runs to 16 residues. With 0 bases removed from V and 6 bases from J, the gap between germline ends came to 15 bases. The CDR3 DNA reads TGTGCCAGCAGCGTAGGGGACGCCTCAAGTTCCGGGGAGCTGTTTTTT. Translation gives CASSVGDASSSGELFF.

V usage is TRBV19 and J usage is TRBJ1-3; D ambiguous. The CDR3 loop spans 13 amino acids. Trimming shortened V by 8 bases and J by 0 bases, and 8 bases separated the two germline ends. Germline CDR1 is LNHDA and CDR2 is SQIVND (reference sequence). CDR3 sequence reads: CASSQLSGNTIYF. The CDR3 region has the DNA TGTGCCAGTTCCCAACTCTCTGGAAACACCATATATTTT.

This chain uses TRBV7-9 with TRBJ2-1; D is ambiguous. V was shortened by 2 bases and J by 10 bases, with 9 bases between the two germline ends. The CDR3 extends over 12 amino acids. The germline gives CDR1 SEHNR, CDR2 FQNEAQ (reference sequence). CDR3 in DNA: TGTGCCAGCAGCTTATTCGGATACGAGCAGTTCTTC. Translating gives CASSLFGYEQFF. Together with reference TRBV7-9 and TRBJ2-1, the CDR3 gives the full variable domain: DTGVSQNPRHKITKRGQNVTFRCDPISEHNRLYWYRQTLGQGPEFLTYFQNEAQLEKSRLLSDRFSAERPKGSFSTLEIQRTEQGDSAMYLCASSLFGYEQFFGPGTRLTVL.

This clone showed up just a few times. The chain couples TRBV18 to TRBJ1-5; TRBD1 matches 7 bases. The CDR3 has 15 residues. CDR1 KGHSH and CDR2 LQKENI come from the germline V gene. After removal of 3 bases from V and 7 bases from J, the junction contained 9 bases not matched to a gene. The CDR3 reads CASSPDLQGMQPQHF. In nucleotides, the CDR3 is TGTGCCAGCTCACCCGATTTACAGGGGATGCAGCCCCAGCATTTT.

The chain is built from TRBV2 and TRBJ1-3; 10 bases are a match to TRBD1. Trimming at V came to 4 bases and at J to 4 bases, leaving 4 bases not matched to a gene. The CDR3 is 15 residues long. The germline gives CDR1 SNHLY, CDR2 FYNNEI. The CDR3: CASSGGQGRGNTIYF. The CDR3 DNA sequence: TGTGCCAGCAGTGGGGGACAGGGGCGAGGAAACACCATATATTTT.

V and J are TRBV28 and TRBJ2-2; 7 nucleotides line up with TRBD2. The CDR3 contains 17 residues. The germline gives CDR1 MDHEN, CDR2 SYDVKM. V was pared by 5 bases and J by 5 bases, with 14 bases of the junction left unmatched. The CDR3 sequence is CASSPPGGRGCTGELFF. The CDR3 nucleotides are TGTGCCAGCAGTCCCCCGGGCGGGAGAGGATGTACCGGGGAGCTGTTTTTT.

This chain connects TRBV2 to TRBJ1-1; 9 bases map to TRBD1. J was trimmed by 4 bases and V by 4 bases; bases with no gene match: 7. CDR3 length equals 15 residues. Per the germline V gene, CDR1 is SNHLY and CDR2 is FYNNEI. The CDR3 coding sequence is TGTGCCAGCAGTGCCGGGACAGGGAGAGGCACTGAAGCTTTCTTT. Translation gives CASSAGTGRGTEAFF.

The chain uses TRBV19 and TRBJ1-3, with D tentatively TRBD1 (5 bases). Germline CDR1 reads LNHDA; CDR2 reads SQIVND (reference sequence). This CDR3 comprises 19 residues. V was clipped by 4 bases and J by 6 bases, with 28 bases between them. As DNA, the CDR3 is TGTGCCAGTAGTAGCCCGCCGGGACGGCAAAACGCTGGGATAAACACCATATATTTT. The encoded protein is CASSSPPGRQNAGINTIYF. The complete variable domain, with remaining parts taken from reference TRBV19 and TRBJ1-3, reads DGGITQSPKYLFRKEGQNVTLSCEQNLNHDAMYWYRQDPGQGLRLIYYSQIVNDFQKGDIAEGYSVSREKKESFPLTVTSAQKNPTAFYLCASSSPPGRQNAGINTIYFGEGSWLTVV.

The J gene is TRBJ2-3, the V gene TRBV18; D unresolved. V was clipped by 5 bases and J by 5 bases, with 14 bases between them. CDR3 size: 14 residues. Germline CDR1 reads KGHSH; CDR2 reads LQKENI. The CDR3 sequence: CASSSRHAGDTQYF. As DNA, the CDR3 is TGTGCCAGCTCATCCAGGCACGCCGGAGATACGCAGTATTTT.

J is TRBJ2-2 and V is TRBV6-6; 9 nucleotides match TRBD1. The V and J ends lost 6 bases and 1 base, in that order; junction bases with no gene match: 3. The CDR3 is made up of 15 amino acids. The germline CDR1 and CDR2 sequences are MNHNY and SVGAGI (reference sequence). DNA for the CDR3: TGTGCCAGCAGAACAGGGGGCGGGAACACCGGGGAGCTGTTTTTT. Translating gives CASRTGGGNTGELFF.

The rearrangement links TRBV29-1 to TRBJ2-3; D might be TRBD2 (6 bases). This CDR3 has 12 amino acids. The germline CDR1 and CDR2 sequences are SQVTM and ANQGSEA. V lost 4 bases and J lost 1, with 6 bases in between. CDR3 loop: CSVGGGTDTQYF. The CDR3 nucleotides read TGCAGCGTTGGGGGGGGCACAGATACGCAGTATTTT.

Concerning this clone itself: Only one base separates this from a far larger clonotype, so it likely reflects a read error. CDR3 region: CAWRRLLHQETQYF. The DNA for the CDR3 is TGTGCCTGGAGGAGGCTCCTGCACCAAGAGACCCAGTACTTC. The chain uses TRBV30 and TRBJ2-5; D gene ambiguous. Germline CDR1 and CDR2: GTSNPN and SVGIG (reference sequence). Trimming took off 3 bases at V and 0 bases at J, with 11 bases between the two ends. This CDR3 has 14 amino acids.

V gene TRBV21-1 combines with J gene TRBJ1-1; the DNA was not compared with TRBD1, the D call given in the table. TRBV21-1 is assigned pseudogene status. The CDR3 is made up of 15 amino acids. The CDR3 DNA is TGTGCCAGCAGCATCCGGGACAGAACAATCCGTGAAGCTTTCTTT. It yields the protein CASSIRDRTIREAFF.

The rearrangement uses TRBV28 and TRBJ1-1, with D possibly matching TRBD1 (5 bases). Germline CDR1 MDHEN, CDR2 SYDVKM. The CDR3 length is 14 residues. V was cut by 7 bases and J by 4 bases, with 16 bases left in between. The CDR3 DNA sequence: TGTGCCAGCACCTACACCCGGGGGGGCACTGAAGCTTTCTTT. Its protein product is CASTYTRGGTEAFF.

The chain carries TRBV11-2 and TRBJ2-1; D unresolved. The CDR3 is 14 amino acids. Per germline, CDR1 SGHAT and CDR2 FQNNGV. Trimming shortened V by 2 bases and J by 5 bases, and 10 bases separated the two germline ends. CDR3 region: CASSLTPGDNEQFF. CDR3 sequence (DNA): TGTGCCAGCAGCTTAACTCCCGGAGACAATGAGCAGTTCTTC.

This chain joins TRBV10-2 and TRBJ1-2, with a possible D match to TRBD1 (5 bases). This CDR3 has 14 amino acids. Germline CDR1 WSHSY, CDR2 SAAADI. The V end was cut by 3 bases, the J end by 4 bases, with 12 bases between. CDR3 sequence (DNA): TGCGCCAGCAGTGACTTTGGGGCAAGCTATGGCTACACCTTC. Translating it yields CASSDFGASYGYTF.

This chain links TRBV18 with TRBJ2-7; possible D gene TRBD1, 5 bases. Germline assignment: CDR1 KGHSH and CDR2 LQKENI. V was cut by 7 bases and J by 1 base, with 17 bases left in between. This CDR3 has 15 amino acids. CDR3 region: CASCPKAGRSYEQYF. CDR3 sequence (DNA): TGTGCCAGCTGCCCAAAGGCAGGGCGATCCTACGAGCAGTACTTC.

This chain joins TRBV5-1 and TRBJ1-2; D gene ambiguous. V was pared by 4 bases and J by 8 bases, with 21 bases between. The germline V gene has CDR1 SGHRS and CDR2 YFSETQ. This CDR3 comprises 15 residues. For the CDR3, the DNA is TGCGCCAGCAGCCTAACCGAAAAACATCGGACCGGCTACACCTTC. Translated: CASSLTEKHRTGYTF.

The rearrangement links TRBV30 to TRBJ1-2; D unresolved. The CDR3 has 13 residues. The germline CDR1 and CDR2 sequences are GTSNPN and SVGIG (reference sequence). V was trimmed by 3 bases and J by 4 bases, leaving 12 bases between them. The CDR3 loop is CAWRPAAPYGYTF. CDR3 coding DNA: TGTGCCTGGAGGCCGGCAGCCCCCTATGGCTACACCTTC.

The DNA for the CDR3 is TGCGCCAGCAGATCGTTGGCACCCGGAGCAAACTTCTATGGCTACACCTTC. Amino acids: CASRSLAPGANFYGYTF. This sequence joins TRBV5-1 and TRBJ1-2, with D uncertain. The CDR3 sequence is 17 residues long. The V end lost 5 bases, the J end lost 4 bases, and 24 bases lay between the germline ends. Germline loops: CDR1 SGHRS, CDR2 YFSETQ.